The source of this TCR beta chain is a study of T-cell memory formation after mild COVID-19 (dated by TCRdb to about 2021). As for the study more broadly: TCR sequence clusters from the two donors were largely donor specific. In a couple of donors, T-cell clones that expanded and contracted after mild COVID-19 were followed by sequencing TCRalpha and TCRbeta repertoires longitudinally. Two young, previously healthy adult volunteers made up the cohort, one male and one female.

Data came from an Illumina NovaSeq 6000. TCRalpha and TCRbeta cDNA libraries were constructed by 5'RACE with constant-segment primers, with sample barcodes and unique molecular identifiers being introduced. Trizol reagent was used to extract RNA from every sample. Libraries were amplified in two PCR steps, with a second sample barcode and Illumina TruSeq adapters added in the second step. The libraries were sequenced on an Illumina NovaSeq using 2 x 150 bp paired-end reads. Concerning the study's data processing: The reads were demultiplexed and collapsed into UMI-guided consensus sequences using migec v1.2.7. Using mixcr v2.1.11, UMI consensuses were aligned to TRA and TRB V and J templates and then assembled into clonotypes. Clonotypes were classified as expanded or contracted when called significant by both edgeR and NoisET, with noise models trained on biological replicates. For edgeR calls, a false discovery rate-adjusted p below 0.01 and a log2 fold-change threshold of 1 were applied. PCA with hierarchical clustering of max-normalized trajectories of the 1000 most abundant clonotypes was used as exploratory dynamics analysis. Separately sequenced CD4+ and CD8+ repertoires were used to assign the CD4 or CD8 phenotype of responding clones. TCRdb reprocessing: public reads trimmed at Q25 with fastp, clones called with MiXCR, in-frame beta chains kept. Rows merge per CDR3 protein into single entries with the most common DNA and genes. Here the V and J calls rest on TCRdb's processing, not on the authors' analysis. This sample has some 320,000 distinct CDR3 sequences in its table, and approximately 16% of those were observed once. 20% to 25% of the sample is in the top ten clones.

What the research found in general, with its limitations: The study included only a couple of mild cases, and larger cohorts that include severe cases with pre-infection samples were judged to be necessary. Some responding clones were found in pre-infection memory, which suggests that pre-existing cross-reactive memory T cells took part in the SARS-CoV-2 response. Clones contracting from day 15 to 85 had balanced CD4/CD8 phenotypes, while a second wave expanding from day 15 to 37 was biased towards CD4+. Whether the second-wave clones peaking on day 37 were SARS-CoV-2 specific was not confirmed. Contracting CD4+ clones were located mainly in the CM and EM memory subsets, whereas CD8+ clones were found to be enriched in EMRA.

PBMCs were isolated by Ficoll-Paque density gradient centrifugation. CDR1 and CDR2 (SGHTA, FQGNSA) derive from the germline V gene. V is pared back by 5 bases and J by 7 bases, with 20 bases lying between the germline termini. The CDR3 contains 15 residues, cysteine and phenylalanine counted. Left in the record is the CDR3 DNA by itself, 45 bases read in frame from the first base. In this sample, this clonotype turned up a few times. This clone's antigen is unknown. No quality values exist for individual bases; no much larger clone is one base distant. The chain uses TRBV7-2 and TRBJ2-5; a tentative D call is TRBD1 (6 bases match). Material for sequencing was PBMCs or a T cell subset sorted from them (not recorded which). The receptor was derived from a man aged 18 to 30 who had mild COVID-19 (a few samples of this study predate the infection). The sample titles of this study are shuffled in the database, so cell type and time point are left out; the donor was told from shared clones. The nucleotide sequence reads as follows: TGTGCCAGCAGCACCTCCGGGACATCTGGGGGGACCCAGTACTTC. This is translated as CASSTSGTSGGTQYF. The variable domain in full, with residues beyond the CDR3 obtained from the reference TRBV7-2 and TRBJ2-5 genes, is GAGVSQSPSNKVTEKGKDVELRCDPISGHTALYWYRQSLGQGLEFLIYFQGNSAPDKSGLPSDRFSAERTGGSVSTLTIQRTQQEDSAVYLCASSTSGTSGGTQYFGPGTRLLVL.